The 29 T cell receptor beta chains listed next were all sequenced from one sample in a study of blood T cell repertoires in COVID-19. Assay used: immunoSEQ multiplex PCR; TCRdb lists only in-frame clones, some missing. This sample has 28,000 or so clones, with 80% to 90% found just once. The sample comprised peripheral blood. The receptors were sampled from a woman between 50 and 59 years old with active COVID-19.

The chain links TRBV10-3 to TRBJ1-2, with 7 bases identical to TRBD1. This CDR3 comprises 13 residues. Germline V gene lookup returns CDR1 ENHRY and CDR2 SYGVKD. The ends lost 6 bases at V and 8 bases at J; junction bases unmatched: 9. As DNA, the CDR3 is TGTGCCATCAGAATCCGGGACAGTGAGGGCTACACCTTC. This sequence encodes CAIRIRDSEGYTF.

This chain uses TRBV3-1 (or the pseudogene TRBV3-2) with TRBJ1-4; D remains unclear. Germline V gene sequence: CDR1 LGHDT, CDR2 YNNKEL (reference sequence). There are 15 residues in the CDR3. V was clipped by 4 bases and J by 5 bases, with 14 bases between them. The CDR3 is CASSPIVGENEKLFF. CDR3 sequence (DNA): TGTGCCAGCAGCCCCATAGTTGGAGAAAATGAAAAACTGTTTTTT.

The count of this clone is one. CDR3 amino acids: CASRPNRGMAGELFF. The CDR3 coding sequence is TGTGCCAGCAGACCTAACAGGGGTATGGCCGGGGAGCTGTTTTTT. The chain carries TRBV5-6 and TRBJ2-2; 7 positions agree with TRBD1. The CDR3 has 15 amino acids. The V segment lost 5 bases and the J segment 6 bases; nucleotides outside the gene matches: 10. Germline assignment: CDR1 SGHDT and CDR2 YYEEEE.

The rearrangement links TRBV25-1 to TRBJ1-2, with TRBD1 as a possible D gene (6 bases). V lost 5 bases and J 4 bases, leaving 20 bases between the germline ends. The V gene's germline CDR1 is MGHDK and CDR2 SYGVNS. The CDR3 loop spans 16 amino acids. CDR3 DNA: TGTGCCAGCAGTCCCCTGACGACAGGCGCTCTCTATGGCTACACCTTC. Translated, it gives CASSPLTTGALYGYTF.

V gene TRBV29-1 combines with J gene TRBJ1-1; 10 bases align to TRBD1. V was pared by 4 bases and J by 4 bases, with 0 bases of the junction left unmatched. In germline, CDR1 is SQVTM, CDR2 ANQGSEA. This CDR3 spans 12 amino acids. The CDR3 sequence is CSVGTGGTEAFF. The CDR3 DNA reads TGCAGCGTTGGGACAGGGGGCACTGAAGCTTTCTTT. The full variable domain, rest sourced from reference TRBV29-1 and TRBJ1-1, is SAVISQKPSRDICQRGTSLTIQCQVDSQVTMMFWYRQQPGQSLTLIATANQGSEATYESGFVIDKFPISRPNLTFSTLTVSNMSPEDSSIYLCSVGTGGTEAFFGQGTRLTVV.

The chain joins TRBV10-3 to TRBJ2-5; possible D gene TRBD1, 6 bases. Germline V gene sequence: CDR1 ENHRY, CDR2 SYGVKD. This CDR3 is 15 amino acids long. V lost 5 bases, J lost 0 bases, and 13 bases lay in between. The CDR3 protein is CAISTGSHYQETQYF. The CDR3, as DNA: TGTGCCATCAGTACAGGGTCGCACTACCAAGAGACCCAGTACTTC.

This chain joins TRBV28 and TRBJ2-1; maybe TRBD2 (5 bases). The germline V gene has CDR1 MDHEN and CDR2 SYDVKM. The CDR3 covers 14 residues. Trimming left V 5 bases short and J 4 bases short, with 12 bases between. As DNA, the CDR3 is TGTGCCAGCAGTCATAACCGGGGTTACAATGAGCAGTTCTTC. It yields the protein CASSHNRGYNEQFF.

The J gene is TRBJ1-1, the V gene TRBV5-1; weak D call: TRBD1 (5 bases). V lost 0 bases and J 1 base, leaving 10 bases between the germline ends. The CDR3 runs to 15 residues. Germline lookup yields CDR1 SGHRS and CDR2 YFSETQ. The CDR3 protein is CASSLVAGGNTEAFF. For the CDR3, the DNA is TGCGCCAGCAGCTTGGTAGCGGGGGGGAACACTGAAGCTTTCTTT.

The chain joins TRBV9 to TRBJ1-4, with a tentative D call TRBD1 (5 bases). Germline values: CDR1 SGDLS, CDR2 YYNGEE. This CDR3 is built from 17 residues. V was trimmed by 3 bases and J by 3 bases, leaving 18 bases between them. The CDR3: CASSADLGGVANEKLFF. The DNA of the CDR3 is TGTGCCAGCAGCGCCGACCTCGGAGGGGTAGCTAATGAAAAACTGTTTTTT.

The rearrangement links TRBV7-2 to TRBJ2-3; 8 nucleotides align to TRBD2. The germline CDR1 and CDR2 sequences are SGHTA and FQGNSA. J was trimmed by 3 bases and V by 1 base; bases with no gene match: 3. CDR3 length: 15 amino acids. The CDR3 spells CASSLVGGVTDTQYF. The CDR3 nucleotides are TGTGCCAGCAGCTTAGTCGGGGGGGTGACAGATACGCAGTATTTT.

The CDR3 region has the DNA TGTGCCAGCAGCGTAATCACAGGGGTTGAAGATACGCAGTATTTT. This sequence encodes CASSVITGVEDTQYF. V usage is TRBV9 and J usage is TRBJ2-3; 7 nucleotides align to TRBD1. V dropped 1 base and J dropped 5; count of bases not matched to a gene: 7. The CDR3 length is 15 residues. Looked up from germline, CDR1 is SGDLS and CDR2 is YYNGEE. The full variable domain, with the rest looked up from reference TRBV9 and TRBJ2-3, is DSGVTQTPKHLITATGQRVTLRCSPRSGDLSVYWYQQSLDQGLQFLIQYYNGEERAKGNILERFSAQQFPDLHSELNLSSLELGDSALYFCASSVITGVEDTQYFGPGTRLTVL.

Here the CDR3 reads CATSDLGQGADTQYF. The DNA of the CDR3 is TGTGCCACCAGTGATCTCGGACAGGGGGCGGATACGCAGTATTTT. The chain is built from TRBV24-1 and TRBJ2-3; 11 nucleotides line up with TRBD1. The CDR3 contains 15 residues. After removal of 3 bases from V and 6 bases from J, the junction contained 4 bases not matched to a gene. Germline CDR1 KGHDR, CDR2 SFDVKD.

This sequence joins TRBV10-3 and TRBJ2-2, with 8 bases aligning to TRBD2. Germline lookup yields CDR1 ENHRY and CDR2 SYGVKD. The CDR3 is 14 residues long. V shed 10 bases and J 3 bases; nucleotides not matched to a gene: 7. CDR3 sequence reads: CATTGTRDTGELFF. The DNA for the CDR3 is TGTGCCACGACTGGGACTAGGGACACCGGGGAGCTGTTTTTT.

This clone was counted once. This chain connects TRBV7-9 to TRBJ2-3; 10 nucleotides agree with TRBD2. The CDR3 loop spans 17 amino acids. Trimming removed 1 base from V and 2 bases from J; junction bases left unmatched: 6. CDR1 and CDR2 (germline): SEHNR, FQNEAQ (reference sequence). The CDR3 DNA follows: TGTGCCAGCAGCTTAGGTCTAGCGGGAGTACCCACAGATACGCAGTATTTT. This gives the protein CASSLGLAGVPTDTQYF.

This clone was seen more than once but under ten times. This chain uses TRBV10-1 with TRBJ1-5; D is undetermined. Germline CDR1 and CDR2: WNHNN and SYGVQD (reference sequence). The CDR3 is 13 residues long. Trimming shortened V by 4 bases and J by 7 bases, and 11 bases separated the two germline ends. CDR3 amino acids: CASSAGFGQPQHF. The CDR3 DNA reads TGCGCCAGCAGTGCAGGTTTTGGGCAGCCCCAGCATTTT.

In DNA, the CDR3 is TGTGCCAGCAGTCGACAGACAACTAATGAAAAACTGTTTTTT. This gives the protein CASSRQTTNEKLFF. This chain joins TRBV2 and TRBJ1-4, with D tentatively TRBD1 (5 bases). Trimming took 5 bases from V and 0 from J, leaving 7 bases between them. The CDR3 is 14 amino acids. Per the germline V gene, CDR1 is SNHLY and CDR2 is FYNNEI.

J is TRBJ1-1 and V is TRBV27; TRBD1 is a possible D gene (6 bases). The CDR3 is 12 amino acids. The V end lost 7 bases, the J end lost 5 bases, and 11 bases lay between the germline ends. Germline V CDR1 and CDR2: MNHEY, SMNVEV (reference sequence). CDR3 loop: CASKQGGTEAFF. CDR3 bases: TGTGCCAGCAAACAGGGTGGGACTGAAGCTTTCTTT.

This chain connects TRBV18 to TRBJ2-1, with 7 bases identical to TRBD1. Germline CDR1 KGHSH, CDR2 LQKENI. The CDR3 runs 15 residues. V lost 4 bases and J lost 0; bases outside the gene matches: 3. For the CDR3, the DNA is TGTGCCAGCTCACTTAGACAGGGCTCCTACAATGAGCAGTTCTTC. This codes for CASSLRQGSYNEQFF. The whole variable domain, remainder taken from reference TRBV18 and TRBJ2-1, is NAGVMQNPRHLVRRRGQEARLRCSPMKGHSHVYWYRQLPEEGLKFMVYLQKENIIDESGMPKERFSAEFPKEGPSILRIQQVVRGDSAAYFCASSLRQGSYNEQFFGPGTRLTVL.

The chain links TRBV5-1 to TRBJ1-1; possibly TRBD1 for D (5 bases). Germline CDR1 SGHRS, CDR2 YFSETQ. V gave up 4 bases and J gave up 1 base, with 14 bases separating them. This CDR3 contains 15 residues. Written as DNA, the CDR3 is TGCGCCAGCAGCAAAGGACAACCGAGGAACACTGAAGCTTTCTTT. It translates to CASSKGQPRNTEAFF.

In the case of this clone: At one boundary the junction diverges from the germline segment, which might be a read error. This chain links TRBV27 with TRBJ1-2, with TRBD1 matching over 7 bases. There are 13 residues in the CDR3. Germline CDR1 reads MNHEY; CDR2 reads SMNVEV (reference sequence). The CDR3 DNA reads as TGTGCCAGCAGTGTCCGGGACAGCAACATGCAACTCTTC. Its protein is CASSVRDSNMQLF.

CDR3 nucleotide sequence: TGTGCCTGGGACCCGCTGAGGGAGGATACGCAGTATTTT. Its translation is CAWDPLREDTQYF. The chain employs TRBV30 and TRBJ2-3; D might be TRBD2 (5 bases). This CDR3 is 13 amino acids long. Germline V gives CDR1 GTSNPN, CDR2 SVGIG (reference sequence). Trimming removed 5 bases at V and 6 bases at J, with 15 bases between.

This clone turned up a few times. The chain has TRBV7-8 and TRBJ1-6, with 7 bases identical to TRBD1. Germline CDR1 reads SGHVS; CDR2 reads FQNEAQ. The CDR3 covers 15 residues. The ends lost 1 base at V and 5 bases at J; junction bases unmatched: 2. As DNA, the CDR3 is TGTGCCAGCAGCTTAGGGGGACAGCATAATTCACCCCTCCACTTT. Translated: CASSLGGQHNSPLHF.

This sequence joins TRBV9 and TRBJ2-2; D is unclear. V gave up 6 bases and J gave up 5 bases, with 14 bases separating them. The CDR3 spans 14 residues. Per germline, CDR1 SGDLS and CDR2 YYNGEE. The CDR3 nucleotides are TGTGCCAGCAACCCCAGTTATATGACCGGGGAGCTGTTTTTT. It translates to CASNPSYMTGELFF.

In this sample, this clone turned up a few times. The V call is TRBV5-4, the J call TRBJ2-7; tentatively, D is TRBD1 (5 bases). This CDR3 region has 13 residues. Germline V gives CDR1 SGHNT, CDR2 YYREEE (reference sequence). Deletions cut 1 base from V and 3 bases from J, with 8 bases between. CDR3 sequence reads: CASSLRQSYEQYF. The CDR3 bases are TGTGCCAGCAGCTTGCGACAGAGCTACGAGCAGTACTTC.

This chain uses TRBV5-1 with TRBJ1-1; 8 nucleotides line up with TRBD1. Trimming took 2 bases from V and 3 from J; bases not matched to a gene: 9. CDR3 length equals 16 residues. Per germline, CDR1 SGHRS and CDR2 YFSETQ. CDR3 DNA sequence: TGCGCCAGCAGCTTCGACAGGGGAGGAACTGACACTGAAGCTTTCTTT. Translating it yields CASSFDRGGTDTEAFF. Supplemented by reference TRBV5-1 and TRBJ1-1, the full variable domain reads KAGVTQTPRYLIKTRGQQVTLSCSPISGHRSVSWYQQTPGQGLQFLFEYFSETQRNKGNFPGRFSGRQFSNSRSEMNVSTLELGDSALYLCASSFDRGGTDTEAFFGQGTRLTVV.

The chain joins TRBV5-1 to TRBJ2-1; 8 positions agree with TRBD2. After removal of 1 base from V and 3 bases from J, the junction contained 3 bases not matched to a gene. In germline, CDR1 is SGHRS, CDR2 YFSETQ. This CDR3 has 15 amino acids. CDR3 sequence: CASSLSGGDYNEQFF. CDR3 bases: TGCGCCAGCAGCTTGAGCGGGGGCGACTACAATGAGCAGTTCTTC.

This clone is a singleton in its sample. The rearrangement joins TRBV19 to TRBJ1-5; the D is unclear. The CDR3 is 12 residues long. Germline loops: CDR1 LNHDA, CDR2 SQIVND (reference sequence). The germline V and J ends were trimmed by 6 bases and 5 bases, with 8 bases remaining between them. The CDR3 nucleotides read TGTGCCAGTAGCATGGTAGATCAGCCCCAGCATTTT. Its protein is CASSMVDQPQHF. Complete variable domain (other parts from reference TRBV19 and TRBJ1-5): DGGITQSPKYLFRKEGQNVTLSCEQNLNHDAMYWYRQDPGQGLRLIYYSQIVNDFQKGDIAEGYSVSREKKESFPLTVTSAQKNPTAFYLCASSMVDQPQHFGDGTRLSIL.

The rearrangement joins TRBV29-1 to TRBJ2-7; D not certain. V was cut by 2 bases and J by 1 base, with 3 bases left in between. The CDR3 is 11 residues long. Per the germline V gene, CDR1 is SQVTM and CDR2 is ANQGSEA. The CDR3 DNA is TGCAGCGTTGAACAGTCCTACGAGCAGTACTTC. Its protein is CSVEQSYEQYF.

This chain links TRBV9 with TRBJ1-2, with 8 positions matching TRBD1. Trimming took 0 bases from V and 8 from J; bases not matched to a gene: 9. CDR3 size: 15 residues. The germline V gene encodes CDR1 SGDLS and CDR2 YYNGEE. The CDR3 DNA sequence: TGTGCCAGCAGCGTAGCTCAGGGGGCGCCTAACGGCTACACCTTC. It is translated as CASSVAQGAPNGYTF.